This entry features one T cell receptor beta chain sequence. No antigen is known for it. The data derive from a study of monozygotic twins with cystic fibrosis. Method: immunoSEQ multiplex PCR; TCRdb's copy keeps in-frame clones and lacks some. The sample has just under 20,000 clones, 91% seen once; the top ten hold more than 1.5%. The CDR3 extends over 15 amino acids. J was trimmed by 7 bases and V by 4 bases; bases with no gene match: 14. Germline-derived CDR1 and CDR2 are SGHDT and YYEEEE. Overall study results and limits: Unrelated CF individuals shared fewer identical clonotypes than monozygotic CF twins. J usage was most co-twin-similar in 8 of 16 pairs, V in 13.

The sequence came from a girl aged 2 to 10 with cystic fibrosis. This chain links TRBV5-6 with TRBJ2-7; 7 nucleotides line up with TRBD2. The sequenced material came from blood. The DNA for the CDR3 is TGTGCCAGCAGCCTGGGGGGAGGGTCCCCTACAGAGCAGTACTTC. Its protein product is CASSLGGGSPTEQYF.